These T cell receptor beta chains were read from a single sample in a study of human T cells and chemical hapten exposure. TCRdb ran MiXCR on the RACE reads and lists one entry per CDR3 protein. Among some 180,000 distinct CDR3 sequences listed, under 25% were seen once. The specimen comprised whole blood, sampled in connection with sensitization to the hapten diphenylcyclopropenone (DPC). These TCRs come from a woman in her fifties or sixties with alopecia areata. Some clones in this sample may be carry-over from other donors' samples. Each CDR3 is given with its conserved first and last residue. The order of the fields is D gene, V gene, clone size, J gene, CDR3 DNA, CDR3 protein. A D gene is named only where the DNA matches it firmly. Rows may omit the clone size; those that give it use once, few, many or a size class.

D gene: .
V gene: TRBV14
clone size: few
J gene: TRBJ2-3
CDR3 DNA: TGTGCCAGCAGCCAAGATATTGGAGCAGATACGCAGTATTTT
CDR3 protein: CASSQDIGADTQYF

D gene: TRBD1
V gene: TRBV10-3
clone size: few
J gene: TRBJ2-5
CDR3 DNA: TGTGCCATCAATAGGGGGCCAGGAGAGACCCAGTACTTC
CDR3 protein: CAINRGPGETQYF

D gene: .
V gene: TRBV10-3
clone size: .
J gene: TRBJ2-7
CDR3 DNA: TGTGCCATCAGTGAAAGTGCGGGGATCATCGAGTACGAGCAGTACTTC
CDR3 protein: CAISESAGIIEYEQYF

D gene: .
V gene: TRBV12-3/TRBV12-4
clone size: few
J gene: TRBJ2-7
CDR3 DNA: TGTGCCAGCAGTCGACGGCTCTACGAGCAGTACTTC
CDR3 protein: CASSRRLYEQYF

D gene: .
V gene: TRBV27
clone size: .
J gene: TRBJ2-7
CDR3 DNA: TGTGCCAGCAGTTTTAGACAGACGTCCTACGAGCAGTACTTC
CDR3 protein: CASSFRQTSYEQYF

D gene: TRBD1
V gene: TRBV5-5
clone size: .
J gene: TRBJ2-5
CDR3 DNA: TGTGCCAGCAGTCTTACGACAGGGACACAAGAGACCCAGTACTTC
CDR3 protein: CASSLTTGTQETQYF

D gene: .
V gene: TRBV10-3
clone size: .
J gene: TRBJ1-1
CDR3 DNA: TGTGCCATCAGGGCTACGGACTCGAACACTGAAGCTTTCTTT
CDR3 protein: CAIRATDSNTEAFF

D gene: .
V gene: TRBV2
clone size: .
J gene: TRBJ2-1
CDR3 DNA: TGTGCCAGCAGTGTCGAAGGGAGCTGGAAAAATGAGCAGTTCTTC
CDR3 protein: CASSVEGSWKNEQFF

D gene: .
V gene: TRBV5-1
clone size: many
J gene: TRBJ1-1
CDR3 DNA: TGCGCCAGCAGCTTGGACAGAGGCTACACTGAAGCTTTCTTT
CDR3 protein: CASSLDRGYTEAFF

D gene: .
V gene: TRBV29-1
clone size: few
J gene: TRBJ1-1
CDR3 DNA: TGCAGCGTTGAACAGCGAAAGAACACTGAAGCTTTCTTT
CDR3 protein: CSVEQRKNTEAFF

D gene: .
V gene: TRBV12-3/TRBV12-4
clone size: .
J gene: TRBJ1-5
CDR3 DNA: TGTGCCAGCAGTACAGGGTTTCAGCCCCAGCATTTT
CDR3 protein: CASSTGFQPQHF

D gene: TRBD1
V gene: TRBV20-1
clone size: few
J gene: TRBJ2-5
CDR3 DNA: TGCAGTGCTAGCAGGGGGATAGAGACCCAGTACTTC
CDR3 protein: CSASRGIETQYF

D gene: .
V gene: TRBV20-1
clone size: few
J gene: TRBJ2-1
CDR3 DNA: TGCAGTGCTAGAGCAAGACTAGACAATGAGCAGTTCTTC
CDR3 protein: CSARARLDNEQFF

D gene: TRBD2
V gene: TRBV3-1
clone size: .
J gene: TRBJ2-3
CDR3 DNA: TGTGCCAGCAGCCAAGATGGCGGGAGGGCCGGAGATACGCAGTATTTT
CDR3 protein: CASSQDGGRAGDTQYF

D gene: .
V gene: TRBV6-6
clone size: .
J gene: TRBJ2-3
CDR3 DNA: TGTGCCAGCAGTTACTCGGGAGATGGCACAGATACGCAGTATTTT
CDR3 protein: CASSYSGDGTDTQYF

D gene: .
V gene: TRBV7-9
clone size: few
J gene: TRBJ1-5
CDR3 DNA: TGTGCCAGCAACACGGGACAACCCAATCAGCCCCAGCATTTT
CDR3 protein: CASNTGQPNQPQHF

D gene: .
V gene: TRBV20-1
clone size: .
J gene: TRBJ2-2
CDR3 DNA: TGCAGTGCTAGTTTTAGTATCACCGGGGAGCTGTTTTTT
CDR3 protein: CSASFSITGELFF

D gene: .
V gene: TRBV20-1
clone size: .
J gene: TRBJ2-3
CDR3 DNA: TGCAGTGCCCCATGGGGATCAGATACGCAGTATTTT
CDR3 protein: CSAPWGSDTQYF

D gene: .
V gene: TRBV7-9
clone size: few
J gene: TRBJ1-1
CDR3 DNA: TGTGCCAGCAGCTTAGAAACGGGGAACACTGAAGCTTTCTTT
CDR3 protein: CASSLETGNTEAFF

D gene: TRBD1
V gene: TRBV29-1
clone size: .
J gene: TRBJ1-1
CDR3 DNA: TGCAGCGTCGCCGAACAGGGGGCAACTGAAGCTTTCTTT
CDR3 protein: CSVAEQGATEAFF

D gene: TRBD1
V gene: TRBV3-1
clone size: few
J gene: TRBJ2-7
CDR3 DNA: TGTGCCAGCAGCCAAGTTAGGACAGGGCTGGCCGAGCAGTACTTC
CDR3 protein: CASSQVRTGLAEQYF

D gene: .
V gene: TRBV5-1
clone size: .
J gene: TRBJ1-1
CDR3 DNA: TGCGCCAGCAGCTTGGTGCGGGTTGACACTGAAGCTTTCTTT
CDR3 protein: CASSLVRVDTEAFF

D gene: .
V gene: TRBV5-1
clone size: few
J gene: TRBJ2-7
CDR3 DNA: TGCGCCAGCAGCGAAGGACCGAGCTCCTACGAGCAGTACTTC
CDR3 protein: CASSEGPSSYEQYF

D gene: .
V gene: TRBV29-1
clone size: few
J gene: TRBJ2-3
CDR3 DNA: TGCAGCGTCGCAGAGGGATTAGCAGATACGCAGTATTTT
CDR3 protein: CSVAEGLADTQYF

D gene: .
V gene: TRBV5-1
clone size: .
J gene: TRBJ1-2
CDR3 DNA: TGCGCCAGTGGTTCAGAGGACTATGGCTACACCTTC
CDR3 protein: CASGSEDYGYTF

D gene: .
V gene: TRBV3-1
clone size: .
J gene: TRBJ2-1
CDR3 DNA: TGTGCCAGCAGCCAAACGGTCCTCGGGCCCAATGAGCAGTTCTTC
CDR3 protein: CASSQTVLGPNEQFF

D gene: .
V gene: TRBV7-9
clone size: .
J gene: TRBJ2-1
CDR3 DNA: TGTGCCAGCAGCCACATTACTACCTACAATGAGCAGTTCTTC
CDR3 protein: CASSHITTYNEQFF

D gene: TRBD2
V gene: TRBV6-5
clone size: once
J gene: TRBJ2-7
CDR3 DNA: TGTGCCAGCAGTAGAACTAGCGACCCCTCCTACGAGCAGTACTTC
CDR3 protein: CASSRTSDPSYEQYF

D gene: .
V gene: TRBV3-1
clone size: .
J gene: TRBJ2-3
CDR3 DNA: TGTGCCAGCAGCCAAGGACGGGGCACAGATACGCAGTATTTT
CDR3 protein: CASSQGRGTDTQYF

D gene: .
V gene: TRBV30
clone size: few
J gene: TRBJ2-1
CDR3 DNA: TGTGCCTGGTGCCCGGGCCCCAGCAACCGTGAGCAGTTCTTC
CDR3 protein: CAWCPGPSNREQFF

D gene: TRBD2
V gene: TRBV7-2
clone size: .
J gene: TRBJ2-3
CDR3 DNA: TGTGCCAGCAGGTTGGGACTAGCGGGAGCCGGGACAGATACGCAGTATTTT
CDR3 protein: CASRLGLAGAGTDTQYF

D gene: TRBD2
V gene: TRBV6-5
clone size: medium-sized
J gene: TRBJ2-1
CDR3 DNA: TGTGCCAGCAGTTCTGGGACTAGCTCCGTCAATGAGCAGTTCTTC
CDR3 protein: CASSSGTSSVNEQFF

D gene: TRBD1
V gene: TRBV6-2/TRBV6-3
clone size: .
J gene: TRBJ1-5
CDR3 DNA: TGTGCCACCGGGACAGGGGGGAAGCCCCAGCATTTT
CDR3 protein: CATGTGGKPQHF

D gene: .
V gene: TRBV20-1
clone size: few
J gene: TRBJ2-7
CDR3 DNA: TGCAGTGCCATACGAACAGGTTTCTACGAGCAGTACTTC
CDR3 protein: CSAIRTGFYEQYF

D gene: TRBD1
V gene: TRBV24-1
clone size: few
J gene: TRBJ1-5
CDR3 DNA: TGTGCCACCAGTGCCCACGACAGGGGCGGCAATCAGCCCCAGCATTTT
CDR3 protein: CATSAHDRGGNQPQHF

D gene: .
V gene: TRBV18
clone size: .
J gene: TRBJ2-6
CDR3 DNA: TGTGCCAGCTCGCCAGCAGGGATGGGGGCCAACGTCCTGACTTTC
CDR3 protein: CASSPAGMGANVLTF

D gene: .
V gene: TRBV29-1
clone size: many
J gene: TRBJ1-4
CDR3 DNA: TGCAGCGTCGTTCGGGACGCCGGTGAAAAACTGTTTTTT
CDR3 protein: CSVVRDAGEKLFF

D gene: .
V gene: TRBV5-1
clone size: .
J gene: TRBJ1-1
CDR3 DNA: TGCGCCAGCAGCCCAACCCTGGGGGGGCTGAACACTGAAGCTTTCTTT
CDR3 protein: CASSPTLGGLNTEAFF

D gene: TRBD1
V gene: TRBV10-3
clone size: .
J gene: TRBJ2-6
CDR3 DNA: TGTGCCATCAGTGATCCCGGGACAGACCGCTCGAGGGCCAACGTCCTGACTTTC
CDR3 protein: CAISDPGTDRSRANVLTF

D gene: .
V gene: TRBV2
clone size: few
J gene: TRBJ2-3
CDR3 DNA: TGTGCCAGCAGTGACCTGGGAGATACGCAGTATTTT
CDR3 protein: CASSDLGDTQYF

D gene: .
V gene: TRBV5-1
clone size: few
J gene: TRBJ1-4
CDR3 DNA: TGCGCCAGCGCACCGTCAACTGCAACTAATGAAAAACTGTTTTTT
CDR3 protein: CASAPSTATNEKLFF

D gene: .
V gene: TRBV19
clone size: .
J gene: TRBJ2-7
CDR3 DNA: TGTGCCAGTAGTATAACAGGGACCTCCTACGAGCAGTACTTC
CDR3 protein: CASSITGTSYEQYF

D gene: .
V gene: TRBV6-1
clone size: .
J gene: TRBJ2-6
CDR3 DNA: TGTGCCAGCAGTCCCGGGACCCACTTCAGCTCTGGGGCCAACGTCCTGACTTTC
CDR3 protein: CASSPGTHFSSGANVLTF

D gene: .
V gene: TRBV2
clone size: few
J gene: TRBJ2-2
CDR3 DNA: TGTGCCTCGAAGATTGATCCCCCCGGGGAGCTGTTTTTT
CDR3 protein: CASKIDPPGELFF

D gene: .
V gene: TRBV2
clone size: .
J gene: TRBJ2-1
CDR3 DNA: TGTGCCAGCAACCCCCAGACCTCCTACAATGAGCAGTTCTTC
CDR3 protein: CASNPQTSYNEQFF

D gene: .
V gene: TRBV20-1
clone size: .
J gene: TRBJ1-3
CDR3 DNA: TGCAGTGCCCCCGACTGGTCTGGAAACACCATATATTTT
CDR3 protein: CSAPDWSGNTIYF

D gene: .
V gene: TRBV9
clone size: .
J gene: TRBJ1-1
CDR3 DNA: TGTGCCAGCAGCTCCATAGGGGACACTGAAGCTTTCTTT
CDR3 protein: CASSSIGDTEAFF

D gene: .
V gene: TRBV7-3
clone size: few
J gene: TRBJ2-2
CDR3 DNA: TGTGCCAGCAGCTTAATAGGCACCGGGGAGCTGTTTTTT
CDR3 protein: CASSLIGTGELFF

D gene: TRBD2
V gene: TRBV7-9
clone size: few
J gene: TRBJ2-5
CDR3 DNA: TGTGCCAGCAGCTCCACCGGCGGGGGTGCGTGGGAGACCCAGTACTTC
CDR3 protein: CASSSTGGGAWETQYF

D gene: TRBD2
V gene: TRBV5-4
clone size: .
J gene: TRBJ2-5
CDR3 DNA: TGTGCCAGCAGCCCGCGGACTAGCGGGAGGAGGTTGGAGACCCAGTACTTC
CDR3 protein: CASSPRTSGRRLETQYF

D gene: TRBD1
V gene: TRBV7-7
clone size: .
J gene: TRBJ2-5
CDR3 DNA: TGTGCTAGCAGCCCAAGGACAGGGGGTGAAGAGACCCAGTACTTC
CDR3 protein: CASSPRTGGEETQYF

D gene: .
V gene: TRBV30
clone size: few
J gene: TRBJ1-1
CDR3 DNA: TGTGCCTGGAGTGTTACTACGAGTAACACTGAAGCTTTCTTT
CDR3 protein: CAWSVTTSNTEAFF

D gene: TRBD2
V gene: TRBV27
clone size: few
J gene: TRBJ2-7
CDR3 DNA: TGTGCCAGCAGTTTTGAGCGGGGAGCCTACGAGCAGTACTTC
CDR3 protein: CASSFERGAYEQYF

D gene: .
V gene: TRBV28
clone size: .
J gene: TRBJ2-3
CDR3 DNA: TGTGCCAGCAGGGGCTTTGAGGGAGAATATAATACGCAGTATTTT
CDR3 protein: CASRGFEGEYNTQYF

D gene: .
V gene: TRBV7-8
clone size: .
J gene: TRBJ2-7
CDR3 DNA: TGTGCCAGCAGCGTCCCCGGGGGCCCCGGCGAGCAGTACTTC
CDR3 protein: CASSVPGGPGEQYF